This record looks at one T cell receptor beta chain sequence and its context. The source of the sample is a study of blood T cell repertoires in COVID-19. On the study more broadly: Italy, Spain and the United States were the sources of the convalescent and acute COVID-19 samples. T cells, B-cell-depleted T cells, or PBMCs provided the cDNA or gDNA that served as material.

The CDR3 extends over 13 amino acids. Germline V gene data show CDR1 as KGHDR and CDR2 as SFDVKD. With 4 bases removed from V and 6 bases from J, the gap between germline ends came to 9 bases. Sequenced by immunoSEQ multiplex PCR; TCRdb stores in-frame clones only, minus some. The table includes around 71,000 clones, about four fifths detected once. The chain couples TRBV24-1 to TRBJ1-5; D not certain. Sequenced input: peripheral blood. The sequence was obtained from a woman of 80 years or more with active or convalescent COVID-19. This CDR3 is CATSDLVGQPQHF. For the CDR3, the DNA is TGTGCCACCAGTGACCTAGTCGGTCAGCCCCAGCATTTT.